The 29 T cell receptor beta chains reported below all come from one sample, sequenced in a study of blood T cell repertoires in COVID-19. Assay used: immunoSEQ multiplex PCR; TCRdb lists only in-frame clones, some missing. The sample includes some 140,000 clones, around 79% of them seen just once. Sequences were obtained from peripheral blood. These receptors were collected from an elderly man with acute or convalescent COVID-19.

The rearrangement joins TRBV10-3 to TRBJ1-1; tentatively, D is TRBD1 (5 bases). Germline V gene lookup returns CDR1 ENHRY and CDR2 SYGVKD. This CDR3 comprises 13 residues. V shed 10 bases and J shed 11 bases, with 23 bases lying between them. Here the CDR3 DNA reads TGTGCCACCATACCGATCGTTGGAGGGGAGGCTTTCTTT. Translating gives CATIPIVGGEAFF.

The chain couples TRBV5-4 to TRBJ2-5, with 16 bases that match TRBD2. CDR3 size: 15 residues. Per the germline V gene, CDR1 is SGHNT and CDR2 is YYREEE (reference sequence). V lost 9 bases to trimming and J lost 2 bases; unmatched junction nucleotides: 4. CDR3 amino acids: CATTGLAGGQETQYF. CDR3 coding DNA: TGTGCCACTACGGGACTAGCGGGGGGGCAAGAGACCCAGTACTTC.

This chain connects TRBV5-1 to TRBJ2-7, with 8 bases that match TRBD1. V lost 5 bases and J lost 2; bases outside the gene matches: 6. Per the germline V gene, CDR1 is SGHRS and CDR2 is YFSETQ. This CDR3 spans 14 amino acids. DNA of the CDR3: TGCGCCAGCAGACCCGGACAGGGCCCCTACGAGCAGTACTTC. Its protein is CASRPGQGPYEQYF.

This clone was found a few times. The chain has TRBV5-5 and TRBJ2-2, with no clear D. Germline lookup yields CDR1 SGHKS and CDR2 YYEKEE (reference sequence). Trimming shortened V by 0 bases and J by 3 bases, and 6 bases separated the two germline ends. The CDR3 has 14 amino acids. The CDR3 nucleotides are TGTGCCAGCAGCTTGGTTAGATACACCGGGGAGCTGTTTTTT. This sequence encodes CASSLVRYTGELFF.

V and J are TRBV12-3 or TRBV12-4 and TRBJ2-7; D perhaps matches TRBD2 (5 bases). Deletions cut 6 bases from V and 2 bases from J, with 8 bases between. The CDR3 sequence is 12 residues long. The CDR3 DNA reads TGTGCCAGCAGGGGAGTCGCCTACGAGCAGTACTTC. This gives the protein CASRGVAYEQYF.

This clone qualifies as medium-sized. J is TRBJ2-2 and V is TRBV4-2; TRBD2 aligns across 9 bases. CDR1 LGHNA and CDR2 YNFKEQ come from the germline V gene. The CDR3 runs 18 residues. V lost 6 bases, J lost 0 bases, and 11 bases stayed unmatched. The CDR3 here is CASSNTGSGGTNTGELFF. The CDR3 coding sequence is TGTGCCAGCAGTAATACGGGTAGCGGGGGCACGAACACCGGGGAGCTGTTTTTT.

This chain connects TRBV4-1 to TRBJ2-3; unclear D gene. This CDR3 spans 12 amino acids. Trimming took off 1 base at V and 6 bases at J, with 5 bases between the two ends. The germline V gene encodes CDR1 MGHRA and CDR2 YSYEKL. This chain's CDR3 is CASSQVMDTQYF. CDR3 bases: TGCGCCAGCAGCCAAGTCATGGATACGCAGTATTTT.

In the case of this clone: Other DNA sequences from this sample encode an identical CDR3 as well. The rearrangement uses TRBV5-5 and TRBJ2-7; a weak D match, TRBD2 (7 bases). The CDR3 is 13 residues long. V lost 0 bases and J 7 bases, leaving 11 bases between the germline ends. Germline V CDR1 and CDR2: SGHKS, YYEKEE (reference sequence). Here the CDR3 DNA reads TGTGCCAGCAGCTTGGACAGGGAGGGTGAGCAGTACTTC. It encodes CASSLDREGEQYF.

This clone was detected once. The CDR3 sequence is CASSQTGEVSYEQYF. CDR3 nucleotide sequence: TGTGCCAGCAGTCAAACAGGGGAGGTGTCCTACGAGCAGTACTTC. The gene calls are TRBV6-6 and TRBJ2-7, with D tentatively TRBD1 (7 bases). This CDR3 has 15 residues. V was pared by 5 bases and J by 1 base, with 15 bases between. The germline V gene encodes CDR1 MNHNY and CDR2 SVGAGI (reference sequence).

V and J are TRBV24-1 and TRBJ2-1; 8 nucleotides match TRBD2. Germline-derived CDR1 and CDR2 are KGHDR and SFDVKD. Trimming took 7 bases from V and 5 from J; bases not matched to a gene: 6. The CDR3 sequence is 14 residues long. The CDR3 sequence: CATRASGGNNEQFF. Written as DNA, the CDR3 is TGTGCCACCAGAGCAAGCGGGGGCAACAATGAGCAGTTCTTC.

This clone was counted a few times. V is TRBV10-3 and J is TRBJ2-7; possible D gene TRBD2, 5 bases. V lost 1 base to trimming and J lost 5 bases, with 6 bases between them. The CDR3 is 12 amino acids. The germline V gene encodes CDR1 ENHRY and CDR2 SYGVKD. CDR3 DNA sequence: TGTGCCATCAGTGAGTACGGGAACGAGCAGTACTTC. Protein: CAISEYGNEQYF.

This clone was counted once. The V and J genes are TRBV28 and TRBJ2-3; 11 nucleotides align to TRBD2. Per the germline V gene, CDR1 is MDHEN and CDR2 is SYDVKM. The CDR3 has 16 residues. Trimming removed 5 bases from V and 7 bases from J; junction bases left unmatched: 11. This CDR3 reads CASSPASGGRVNTQYF. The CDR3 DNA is TGTGCCAGCAGTCCCGCTAGCGGGGGGCGCGTGAATACGCAGTATTTT.

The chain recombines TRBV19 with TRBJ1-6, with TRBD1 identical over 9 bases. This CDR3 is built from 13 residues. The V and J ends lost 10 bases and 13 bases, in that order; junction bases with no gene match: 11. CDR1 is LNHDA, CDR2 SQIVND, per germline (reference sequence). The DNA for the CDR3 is TGTGCCACCCACCGGGACAGGGTCGGTCCCCTCCACTTT. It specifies CATHRDRVGPLHF.

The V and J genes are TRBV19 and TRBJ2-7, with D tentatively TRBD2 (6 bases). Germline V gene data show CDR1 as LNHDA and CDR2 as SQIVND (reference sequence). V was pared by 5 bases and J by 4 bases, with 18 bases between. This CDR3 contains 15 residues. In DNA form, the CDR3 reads TGTGCCAGTAGTCCCTATGGAGGGGCTCGATACGAGCAGTACTTC. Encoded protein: CASSPYGGARYEQYF.

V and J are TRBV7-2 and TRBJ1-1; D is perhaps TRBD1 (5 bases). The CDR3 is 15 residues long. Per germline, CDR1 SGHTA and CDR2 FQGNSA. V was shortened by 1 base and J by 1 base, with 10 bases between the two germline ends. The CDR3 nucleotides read TGTGCCAGCAGCTTAGGGGGGGTCTCGAACACTGAAGCTTTCTTT. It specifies CASSLGGVSNTEAFF. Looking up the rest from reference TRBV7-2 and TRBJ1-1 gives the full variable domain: GAGVSQSPSNKVTEKGKDVELRCDPISGHTALYWYRQSLGQGLEFLIYFQGNSAPDKSGLPSDRFSAERTGGSVSTLTIQRTQQEDSAVYLCASSLGGVSNTEAFFGQGTRLTVV.

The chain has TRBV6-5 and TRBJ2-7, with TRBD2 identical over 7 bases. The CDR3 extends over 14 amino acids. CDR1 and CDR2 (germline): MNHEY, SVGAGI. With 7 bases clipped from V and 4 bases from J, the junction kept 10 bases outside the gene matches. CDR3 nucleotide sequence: TGTGCCAGCACGACCGGGAGGTCTTCGTACGAGCAGTACTTC. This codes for CASTTGRSSYEQYF.

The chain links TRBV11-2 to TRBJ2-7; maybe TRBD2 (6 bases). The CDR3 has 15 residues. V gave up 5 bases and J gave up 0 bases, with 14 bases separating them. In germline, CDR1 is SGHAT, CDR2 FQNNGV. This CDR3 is CASSRAWGDSYEQYF. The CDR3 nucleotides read TGTGCCAGCAGCAGGGCCTGGGGGGACTCCTACGAGCAGTACTTC.

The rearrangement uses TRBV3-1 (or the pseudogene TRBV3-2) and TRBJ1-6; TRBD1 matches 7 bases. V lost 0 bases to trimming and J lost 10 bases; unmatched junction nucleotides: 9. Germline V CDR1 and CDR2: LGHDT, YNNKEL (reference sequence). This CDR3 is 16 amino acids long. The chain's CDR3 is CASSQDQGTARSPLHF. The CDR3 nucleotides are TGTGCCAGCAGCCAAGATCAAGGGACAGCGAGGTCACCCCTCCACTTT.

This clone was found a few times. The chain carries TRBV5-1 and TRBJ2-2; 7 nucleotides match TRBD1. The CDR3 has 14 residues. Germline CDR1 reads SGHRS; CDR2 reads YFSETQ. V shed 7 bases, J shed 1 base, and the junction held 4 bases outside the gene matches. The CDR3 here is CASARTGNTGELFF. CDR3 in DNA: TGCGCCAGCGCGAGGACAGGGAACACCGGGGAGCTGTTTTTT.

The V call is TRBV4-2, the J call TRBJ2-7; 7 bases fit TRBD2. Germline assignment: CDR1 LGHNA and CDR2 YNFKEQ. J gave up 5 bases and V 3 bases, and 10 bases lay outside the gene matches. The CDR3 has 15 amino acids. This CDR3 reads CASSQGGADPHEQYF. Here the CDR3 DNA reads TGTGCCAGCAGCCAGGGAGGGGCTGATCCCCACGAGCAGTACTTC.

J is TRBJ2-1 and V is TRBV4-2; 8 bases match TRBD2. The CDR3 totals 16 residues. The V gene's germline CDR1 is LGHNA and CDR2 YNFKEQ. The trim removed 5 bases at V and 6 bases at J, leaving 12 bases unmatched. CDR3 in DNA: TGTGCCAGCAGCAAAGCCCACGGGGGGGCTTTCAATGAGCAGTTCTTC. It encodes CASSKAHGGAFNEQFF.

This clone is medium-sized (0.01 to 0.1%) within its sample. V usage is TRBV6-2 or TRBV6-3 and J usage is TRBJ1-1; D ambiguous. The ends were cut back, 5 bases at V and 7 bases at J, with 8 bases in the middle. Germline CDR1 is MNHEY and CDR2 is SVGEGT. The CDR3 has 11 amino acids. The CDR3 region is CASSRELEAFF. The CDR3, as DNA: TGTGCCAGCAGTCGAGAGCTTGAAGCTTTCTTT.

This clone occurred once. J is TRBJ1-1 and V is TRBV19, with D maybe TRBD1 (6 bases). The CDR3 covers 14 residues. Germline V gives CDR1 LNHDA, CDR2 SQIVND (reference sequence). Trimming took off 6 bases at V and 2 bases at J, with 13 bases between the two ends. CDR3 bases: TGTGCCAGTAGGACCACAGGGCTTAACACTGAAGCTTTCTTT. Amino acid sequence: CASRTTGLNTEAFF.

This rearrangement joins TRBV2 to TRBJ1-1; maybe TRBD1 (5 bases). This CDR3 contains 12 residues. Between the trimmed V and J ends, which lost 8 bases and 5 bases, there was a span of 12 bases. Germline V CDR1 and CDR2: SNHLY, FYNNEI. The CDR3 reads CASEQGRTEAFF. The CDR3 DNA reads TGTGCCAGCGAGCAGGGTCGGACTGAAGCTTTCTTT.

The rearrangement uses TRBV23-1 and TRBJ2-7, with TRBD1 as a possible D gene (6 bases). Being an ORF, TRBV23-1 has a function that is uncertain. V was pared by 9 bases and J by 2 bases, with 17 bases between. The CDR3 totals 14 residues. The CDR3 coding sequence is TGCGCCAGGGGGACATCCCCCGGCCCCTACGAGCAGTACTTC. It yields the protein CARGTSPGPYEQYF.

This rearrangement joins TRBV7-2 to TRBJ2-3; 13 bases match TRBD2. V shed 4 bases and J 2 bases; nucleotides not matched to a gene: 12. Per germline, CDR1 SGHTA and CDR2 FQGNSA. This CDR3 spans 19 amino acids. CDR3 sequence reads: CASSSPGLAGAYITDTQYF. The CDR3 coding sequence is TGTGCCAGCAGCTCACCTGGACTAGCGGGGGCCTATATCACAGATACGCAGTATTTT.

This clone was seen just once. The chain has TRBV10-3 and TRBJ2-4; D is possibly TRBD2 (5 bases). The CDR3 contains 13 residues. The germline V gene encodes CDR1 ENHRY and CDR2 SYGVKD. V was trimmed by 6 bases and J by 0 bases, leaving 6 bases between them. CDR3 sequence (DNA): TGTGCCATCAGGGACTTAGCCAAAAACATTCAGTACTTC. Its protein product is CAIRDLAKNIQYF.

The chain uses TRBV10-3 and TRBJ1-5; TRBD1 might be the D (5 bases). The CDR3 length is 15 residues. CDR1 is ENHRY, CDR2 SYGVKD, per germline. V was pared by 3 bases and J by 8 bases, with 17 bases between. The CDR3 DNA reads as TGTGCCATCAGTGAAAGACAGAGCTCTGGGGAGCCCCAGCATTTT. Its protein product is CAISERQSSGEPQHF.

DNA of the CDR3: TGCGCCAGCAGCCAAGATCAGGGGATAGCCAAAAACATTCAGTACTTC. Encoded protein: CASSQDQGIAKNIQYF. This chain links TRBV4-1 with TRBJ2-4, with a possible D match to TRBD1 (6 bases). Trimming pared 0 bases from V and 0 bases from J, leaving 9 bases between. From germline, CDR1 is MGHRA and CDR2 YSYEKL. The CDR3 extends over 16 amino acids.